This record covers a single T cell receptor beta chain. CDR1 SGHKS and CDR2 YYEKEE come from the germline V gene (reference sequence). V lost 0 bases and J lost 1, with 8 bases in between. CDR3 length: 14 amino acids. This record belongs to a study of STAT5B mutations in CD4+ large granular lymphocyte leukemia. TCRdb keeps only in-frame clones here, not all; method: immunoSEQ multiplex PCR. Altogether roughly 36,000 clones are present, roughly 88% being singletons, with the ten largest covering about 0.91%. Material for sequencing was CD4+ T cells from blood buffy coats. The V gene is TRBV5-5, the J gene TRBJ2-7; unclear D gene. The TCR originated in a human donor in good health. The CDR3 nucleotides are TGTGCCAGCAGCTTGGAATGGCGGTCCTACGAGCAGTACTTC. It is translated as CASSLEWRSYEQYF.